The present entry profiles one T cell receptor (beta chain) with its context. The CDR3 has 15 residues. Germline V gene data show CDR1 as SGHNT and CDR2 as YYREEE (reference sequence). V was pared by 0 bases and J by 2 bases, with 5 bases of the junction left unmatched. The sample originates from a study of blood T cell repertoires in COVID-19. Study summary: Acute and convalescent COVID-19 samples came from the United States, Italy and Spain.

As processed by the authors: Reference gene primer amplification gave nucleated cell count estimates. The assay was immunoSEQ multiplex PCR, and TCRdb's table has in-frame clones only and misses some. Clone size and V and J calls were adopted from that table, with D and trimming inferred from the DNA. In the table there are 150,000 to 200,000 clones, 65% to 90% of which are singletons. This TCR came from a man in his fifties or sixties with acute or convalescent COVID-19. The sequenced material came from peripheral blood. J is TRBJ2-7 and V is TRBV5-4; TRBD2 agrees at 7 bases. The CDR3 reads CASSLGLAAPYEQYF. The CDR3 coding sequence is TGTGCCAGCAGCTTGGGCCTAGCGGCTCCCTACGAGCAGTACTTC.